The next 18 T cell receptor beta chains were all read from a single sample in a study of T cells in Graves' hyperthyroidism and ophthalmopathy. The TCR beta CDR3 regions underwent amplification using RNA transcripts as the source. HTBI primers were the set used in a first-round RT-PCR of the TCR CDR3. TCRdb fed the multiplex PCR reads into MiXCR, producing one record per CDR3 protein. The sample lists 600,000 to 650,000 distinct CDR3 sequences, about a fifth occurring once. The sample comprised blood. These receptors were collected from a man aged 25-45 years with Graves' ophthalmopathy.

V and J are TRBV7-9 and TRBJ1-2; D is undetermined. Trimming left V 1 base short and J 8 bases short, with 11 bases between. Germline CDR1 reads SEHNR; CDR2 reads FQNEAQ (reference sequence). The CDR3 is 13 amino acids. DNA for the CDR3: TGTGCCAGCAGCTTAGAAACCCCAAGGGGCTACACCTTC. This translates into CASSLETPRGYTF.

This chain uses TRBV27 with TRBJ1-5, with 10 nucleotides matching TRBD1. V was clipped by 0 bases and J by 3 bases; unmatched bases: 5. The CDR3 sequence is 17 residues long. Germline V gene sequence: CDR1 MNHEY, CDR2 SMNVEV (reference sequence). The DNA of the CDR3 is TGTGCCAGCAGTTTATCGGGTGGACAGGGGGACAATCAGCCCCAGCATTTT. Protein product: CASSLSGGQGDNQPQHF.

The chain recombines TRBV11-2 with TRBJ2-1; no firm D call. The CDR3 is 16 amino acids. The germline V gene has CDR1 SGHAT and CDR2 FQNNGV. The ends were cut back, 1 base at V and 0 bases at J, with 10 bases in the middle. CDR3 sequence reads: CASSLVSLSSYNEQFF. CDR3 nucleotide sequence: TGTGCCAGCAGCTTAGTATCCCTCAGCTCCTACAATGAGCAGTTCTTC. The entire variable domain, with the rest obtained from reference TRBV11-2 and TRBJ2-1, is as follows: EAGVAQSPRYKIIEKRQSVAFWCNPISGHATLYWYQQILGQGPKLLIQFQNNGVVDDSQLPKDRFSAERLKGVDSTLKIQPAKLEDSAVYLCASSLVSLSSYNEQFFGPGTRLTVL.

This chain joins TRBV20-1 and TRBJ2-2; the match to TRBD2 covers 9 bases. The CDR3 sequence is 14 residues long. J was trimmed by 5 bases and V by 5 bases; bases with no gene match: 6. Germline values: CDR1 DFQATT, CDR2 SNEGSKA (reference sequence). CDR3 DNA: TGCAGTGCTTTTAGCGGGAGCGGAACCGGGGAGCTGTTTTTT. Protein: CSAFSGSGTGELFF.

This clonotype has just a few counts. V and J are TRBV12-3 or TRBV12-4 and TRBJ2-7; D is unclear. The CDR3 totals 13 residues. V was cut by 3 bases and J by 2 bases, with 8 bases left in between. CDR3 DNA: TGTGCCAGCAGTTTTCAGCCCACCTACGAGCAGTACTTC. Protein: CASSFQPTYEQYF.

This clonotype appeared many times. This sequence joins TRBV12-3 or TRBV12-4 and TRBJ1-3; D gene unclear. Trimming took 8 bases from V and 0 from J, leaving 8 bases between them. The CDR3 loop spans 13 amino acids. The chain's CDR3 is CASQRTSGNTIYF. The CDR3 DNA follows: TGTGCCAGCCAGCGTACCTCTGGAAACACCATATATTTT.

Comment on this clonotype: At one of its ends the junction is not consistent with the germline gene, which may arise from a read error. The CDR3 sequence is CASRDRGFNTETFF. In DNA, the CDR3 is TGTGCCAGCAGGGACAGGGGGTTTAACACTGAAACTTTCTTT. The rearrangement joins TRBV6-1 to TRBJ1-1, with TRBD1 matching 10 bases. Germline loops: CDR1 MNHNS, CDR2 SASEGT. The CDR3 covers 14 residues.

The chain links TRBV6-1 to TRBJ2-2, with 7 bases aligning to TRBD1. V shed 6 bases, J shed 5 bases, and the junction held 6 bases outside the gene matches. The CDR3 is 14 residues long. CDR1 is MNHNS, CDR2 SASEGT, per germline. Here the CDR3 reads CASRGDRITGELFF. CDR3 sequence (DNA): TGTGCCAGCAGGGGGGACAGAATTACCGGGGAGCTGTTTTTT.

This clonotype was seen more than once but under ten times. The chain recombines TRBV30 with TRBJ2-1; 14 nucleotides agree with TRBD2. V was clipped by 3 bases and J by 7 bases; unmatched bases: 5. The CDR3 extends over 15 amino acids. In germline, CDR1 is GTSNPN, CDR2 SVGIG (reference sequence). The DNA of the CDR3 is TGTGCCTGGAGGACTAGCGGGAGGGCCAGTAATGAGCAGTTCTTC. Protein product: CAWRTSGRASNEQFF.

CDR3: CASSPGTNYGYTF. CDR3 coding DNA: TGTGCCAGCAGCCCTGGGACAAACTATGGCTACACCTTC. The V and J genes are TRBV7-9 and TRBJ1-2, with D possibly being TRBD1 (6 bases). CDR3 length: 13 residues. Between the trimmed V and J ends, which lost 5 bases and 2 bases, there was a span of 9 bases. In germline, CDR1 is SEHNR, CDR2 FQNEAQ (reference sequence).

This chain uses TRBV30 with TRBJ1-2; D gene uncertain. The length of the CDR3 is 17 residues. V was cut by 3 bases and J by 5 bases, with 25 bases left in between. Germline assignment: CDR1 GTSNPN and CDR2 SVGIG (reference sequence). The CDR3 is CAWRVYPPQRLDYGYTF. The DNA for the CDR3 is TGTGCCTGGAGAGTTTACCCCCCACAGCGTCTGGATTATGGCTACACCTTC.

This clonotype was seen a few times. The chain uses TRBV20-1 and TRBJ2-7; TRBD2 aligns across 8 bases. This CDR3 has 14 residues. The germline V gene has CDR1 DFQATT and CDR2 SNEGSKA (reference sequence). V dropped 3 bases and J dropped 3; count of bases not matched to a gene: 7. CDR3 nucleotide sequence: TGCAGTGCTAGTTTCACTAGCGGAAACTACGAGCAGTACTTC. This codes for CSASFTSGNYEQYF.

This CDR3 reads CASSLTPVHEQFF. CDR3 in DNA: TGTGCCAGCAGTCTTACACCCGTCCATGAGCAGTTCTTC. V is TRBV2 and J is TRBJ2-1; D not certain. V was trimmed by 5 bases and J by 8 bases, leaving 13 bases between them. CDR3 length: 13 amino acids. CDR1 and CDR2 from the germline V gene are SNHLY and FYNNEI.

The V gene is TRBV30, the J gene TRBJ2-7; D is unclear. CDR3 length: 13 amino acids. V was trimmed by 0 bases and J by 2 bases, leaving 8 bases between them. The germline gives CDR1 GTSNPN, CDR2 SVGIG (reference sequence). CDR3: CAWSVRNPYEQYF. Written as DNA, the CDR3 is TGTGCCTGGAGTGTACGAAACCCCTACGAGCAGTACTTC.

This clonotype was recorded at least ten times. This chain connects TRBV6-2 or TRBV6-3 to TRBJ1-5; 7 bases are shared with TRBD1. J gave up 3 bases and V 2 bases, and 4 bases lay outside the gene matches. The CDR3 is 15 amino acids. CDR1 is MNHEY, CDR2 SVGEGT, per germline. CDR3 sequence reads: CASSYHRGSNQPQHF. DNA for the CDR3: TGTGCCAGCAGTTACCACAGGGGCTCCAATCAGCCCCAGCATTTT.

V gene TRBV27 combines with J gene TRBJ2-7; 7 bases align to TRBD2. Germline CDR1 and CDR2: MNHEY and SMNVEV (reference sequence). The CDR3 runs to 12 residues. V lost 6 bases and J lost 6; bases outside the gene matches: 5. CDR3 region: CASSYPGGEQYF. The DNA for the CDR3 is TGTGCCAGCAGCTATCCGGGGGGCGAGCAGTACTTC.

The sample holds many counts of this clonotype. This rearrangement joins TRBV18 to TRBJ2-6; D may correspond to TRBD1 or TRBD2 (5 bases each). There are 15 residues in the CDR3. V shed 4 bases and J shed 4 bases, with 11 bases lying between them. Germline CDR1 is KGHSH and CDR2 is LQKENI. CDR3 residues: CASSRWDGGANVLTF. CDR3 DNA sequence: TGTGCCAGCTCACGCTGGGACGGAGGGGCCAACGTCCTGACTTTC.

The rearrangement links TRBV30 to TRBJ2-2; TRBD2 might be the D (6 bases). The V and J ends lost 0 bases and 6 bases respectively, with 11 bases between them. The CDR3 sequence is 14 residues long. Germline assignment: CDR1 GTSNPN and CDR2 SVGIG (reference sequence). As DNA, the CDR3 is TGTGCCTGGAGTGTAGGAGGGCGATCCGGGGAGCTGTTTTTT. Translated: CAWSVGGRSGELFF. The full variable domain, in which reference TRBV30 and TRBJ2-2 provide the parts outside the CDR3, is SQTIHQWPATLVQPVGSPLSLECTVEGTSNPNLYWYRQAAGRGLQLLFYSVGIGQISSEVPQNLSASRPQDRQFILSSKKLLLSDSGFYLCAWSVGGRSGELFFGEGSRLTVL.